The 19 T cell receptor beta chains in this list originate from one sample, sequenced in a study of blood T cell repertoires in COVID-19. The assay was immunoSEQ multiplex PCR, and TCRdb's table has in-frame clones only and misses some. Counted here are roughly 200,000 clones, 85% occurring once; the ten biggest clones make up about 19%. Sequencing used PBMCs or T cells enriched from blood (not recorded which). Receptor source: a man aged 40-49 years who had recovered from COVID-19.

V and J are TRBV29-1 and TRBJ2-2; D perhaps matches TRBD2 (5 bases). The V end lost 6 bases, the J end lost 0 bases, and 11 bases lay between the germline ends. This CDR3 spans 14 amino acids. Germline-derived CDR1 and CDR2 are SQVTM and ANQGSEA. The CDR3 sequence: CSVARGSNTGELFF. CDR3 nucleotide sequence: TGCAGCGTCGCCCGGGGTTCGAACACCGGGGAGCTGTTTTTT.

This sequence joins TRBV7-8 and TRBJ2-7, with TRBD2 identical over 9 bases. CDR1 is SGHVS and CDR2 is FQNEAQ in the germline V gene. The V and J ends lost 1 base and 1 base, in that order; junction bases with no gene match: 2. The CDR3 length is 15 residues. The CDR3 DNA reads as TGTGCCAGCAGCTTAGGTAGCGGGAGTTCCTACGAGCAGTACTTC. Translating it yields CASSLGSGSSYEQYF.

The table lists this clone with a count of one. The chain employs TRBV6-5 and TRBJ1-2; TRBD1 matches at 7 bases. CDR1 is MNHEY and CDR2 is SVGAGI in the germline V gene. With 0 bases clipped from V and 8 bases from J, the junction kept 12 bases outside the gene matches. The CDR3 is 16 residues long. CDR3 region: CASSYSSIRGLGGYTF. In DNA form, the CDR3 reads TGTGCCAGCAGTTACTCGAGTATTAGGGGGCTTGGAGGCTACACCTTC.

The chain recombines TRBV27 with TRBJ2-7; D may be TRBD2 (7 bases). CDR1 and CDR2 from the germline V gene are MNHEY and SMNVEV (reference sequence). Trimming took 3 bases from V and 7 from J, leaving 16 bases between them. This CDR3 contains 14 residues. CDR3 sequence: CASSFSAGAGEQYF. In DNA, the CDR3 is TGTGCCAGCAGTTTCTCCGCGGGGGCGGGTGAGCAGTACTTC.

Concerning this clone: Mismatch with germline at one junction end may stem from a read error. The CDR3 nucleotides are TGTGCCAGCAGTCCGGGACTAGCGGGATCCTCCGAGCAGTACTTC. It specifies CASSPGLAGSSEQYF. The rearrangement joins TRBV7-6 to TRBJ2-7; TRBD2 agrees at 13 bases. This CDR3 has 15 amino acids. CDR1 and CDR2 from the germline V gene are SGHVS and FNYEAQ. The variable domain in full, completed from reference TRBV7-6 and TRBJ2-7, reads GAGVSQSPRYKVTKRGQDVALRCDPISGHVSLYWYRQALGQGPEFLTYFNYEAQQDKSGLPNDRFSAERPEGSISTLTIQRTEQRDSAMYRCASSPGLAGSSEQYFGPGTRLTVT.

This chain links TRBV19 with TRBJ1-2; TRBD1 matches at 10 bases. Trimming took 4 bases from V and 3 from J; bases not matched to a gene: 2. Looked up from germline, CDR1 is LNHDA and CDR2 is SQIVND (reference sequence). This CDR3 is built from 14 residues. CDR3: CASSRGTGDYGYTF. CDR3 bases: TGTGCCAGTAGTAGGGGGACAGGGGACTATGGCTACACCTTC.

V is TRBV9 and J is TRBJ2-1, with TRBD2 matching over 9 bases. Trimming cost V 3 bases and J 3 bases; bases outside gene matches: 7. CDR1 and CDR2 (germline): SGDLS, YYNGEE. CDR3 length equals 16 residues. The CDR3 DNA reads TGTGCCAGCAGCGGTCATAGCGGGGGCGTCTACAATGAGCAGTTCTTC. Translation gives CASSGHSGGVYNEQFF.

V gene TRBV30 combines with J gene TRBJ1-5; no definite D call. The germline V and J ends were trimmed by 1 base and 1 base, with 5 bases remaining between them. Germline loops: CDR1 GTSNPN, CDR2 SVGIG (reference sequence). This CDR3 has 13 residues. CDR3 DNA: TGTGCCTGGAGTGAACAAAGCAATCAGCCCCAGCATTTT. It codes for CAWSEQSNQPQHF.

For the CDR3, the DNA is TGTGCCAGCAGCTCCTCTAGCGGGATAGGGCAGTACTTC. Amino acids: CASSSSSGIGQYF. The rearrangement joins TRBV11-3 to TRBJ2-7, with 9 bases identical to TRBD2. Germline values: CDR1 SGHNT, CDR2 YENEEA. V was pared by 4 bases and J by 9 bases, with 7 bases of the junction left unmatched. The CDR3 length is 13 residues.

This clone was counted a single time. V and J are TRBV5-1 and TRBJ2-3; 9 positions agree with TRBD2. Per the germline V gene, CDR1 is SGHRS and CDR2 is YFSETQ. The CDR3 spans 17 residues. V dropped 3 bases and J dropped 0; count of bases not matched to a gene: 8. The CDR3 nucleotides read TGCGCCAGCAGCTCCCAGCCTAGCGGGAAAAGCACAGATACGCAGTATTTT. It encodes CASSSQPSGKSTDTQYF.

The V gene is TRBV5-1, the J gene TRBJ2-7; TRBD2 agrees at 8 bases. Germline V gene sequence: CDR1 SGHRS, CDR2 YFSETQ. This CDR3 contains 15 residues. Unmatched junction bases numbered 4, after V lost 0 bases and J lost 2 bases. The CDR3, as DNA: TGCGCCAGCAGCTTGGGGACTAGCCCTCCCTACGAGCAGTACTTC. Translated: CASSLGTSPPYEQYF.

The chain has TRBV5-4 and TRBJ2-5, with 8 bases matching TRBD2. The germline V gene has CDR1 SGHNT and CDR2 YYREEE (reference sequence). The V and J ends lost 3 bases and 2 bases, in that order; junction bases with no gene match: 3. The CDR3 runs to 14 residues. The CDR3 reads CASSSGGRQETQYF. CDR3 sequence (DNA): TGTGCCAGCAGCTCGGGAGGGAGACAAGAGACCCAGTACTTC.

This chain connects TRBV5-8 to TRBJ2-3; TRBD2 matches at 11 bases. V lost 0 bases and J lost 0; bases outside the gene matches: 3. This CDR3 region has 17 residues. Germline V CDR1 and CDR2: SGHTS, YDEGEE. The chain's CDR3 is CASSLGGLAESTDTQYF. The CDR3 region has the DNA TGTGCCAGCAGCTTGGGGGGACTAGCGGAAAGCACAGATACGCAGTATTTT.

The chain uses TRBV6-2 or TRBV6-3 and TRBJ2-3, with TRBD2 matching 11 bases. Per the germline V gene, CDR1 is MNHEY and CDR2 is SVGEGT. V shed 2 bases, J shed 2 bases, and the junction held 9 bases outside the gene matches. The CDR3 is 18 residues long. This chain's CDR3 is CASSYTTLAGGPTDTQYF. CDR3 coding DNA: TGTGCCAGCAGTTACACGACTCTAGCGGGAGGACCCACAGATACGCAGTATTTT.

This chain uses TRBV4-2 with TRBJ2-7, with TRBD2 matching over 10 bases. Per germline, CDR1 LGHNA and CDR2 YNFKEQ. J gave up 2 bases and V 4 bases, and 11 bases lay outside the gene matches. CDR3 length: 17 residues. This chain's CDR3 is CASSPPTSSGSTYEQYF. CDR3 nucleotide sequence: TGTGCCAGCAGCCCCCCCACCTCTAGCGGGAGCACCTACGAGCAGTACTTC.

The chain combines TRBV15 with TRBJ2-7; TRBD2 matches 10 bases. The CDR3 covers 17 residues. V lost 2 bases, J lost 0 bases, and 7 bases stayed unmatched. Germline CDR1 and CDR2: LNHNV and YYDKDF (reference sequence). CDR3 residues: CATSRRTSGLSSYEQYF. The CDR3 region has the DNA TGTGCCACCAGCAGACGGACTAGCGGCCTAAGCTCCTACGAGCAGTACTTC.

The rearrangement uses TRBV28 and TRBJ1-5; TRBD1 is a possible D gene (6 bases). V lost 9 bases and J 5 bases, leaving 14 bases between the germline ends. Germline V gives CDR1 MDHEN, CDR2 SYDVKM. This CDR3 has 13 amino acids. The CDR3 reads CASTWTAHQPQHF. The CDR3 DNA is TGTGCCAGTACCTGGACAGCGCATCAGCCCCAGCATTTT.

This clone was observed a single time. J is TRBJ1-4 and V is TRBV6-5; D is possibly TRBD1 (5 bases). The CDR3 has 15 residues. Looked up from germline, CDR1 is MNHEY and CDR2 is SVGAGI. The ends were cut back, 8 bases at V and 4 bases at J, with 17 bases in the middle. The CDR3 DNA reads TGTGCCAGCGGGCCGGGAGGGGCGTTTAATGAAAAACTGTTTTTT. Its protein is CASGPGGAFNEKLFF.

The CDR3 DNA sequence: TGTGCCAGCAGCTGGGGACTAGCGGGTGACGAAGCCTACGAGCAGTACTTC. Amino acid sequence: CASSWGLAGDEAYEQYF. The chain joins TRBV7-8 to TRBJ2-7; 12 positions match TRBD2. V gave up 4 bases and J gave up 2 bases; unmatched junction bases: 9. CDR1 SGHVS and CDR2 FQNEAQ come from the germline V gene. There are 17 residues in the CDR3. The full variable domain, with the rest looked up from reference TRBV7-8 and TRBJ2-7, is GAGVSQSPRYKVAKRGQDVALRCDPISGHVSLFWYQQALGQGPEFLTYFQNEAQLDKSGLPSDRFFAERPEGSVSTLKIQRTQQEDSAVYLCASSWGLAGDEAYEQYFGPGTRLTVT.